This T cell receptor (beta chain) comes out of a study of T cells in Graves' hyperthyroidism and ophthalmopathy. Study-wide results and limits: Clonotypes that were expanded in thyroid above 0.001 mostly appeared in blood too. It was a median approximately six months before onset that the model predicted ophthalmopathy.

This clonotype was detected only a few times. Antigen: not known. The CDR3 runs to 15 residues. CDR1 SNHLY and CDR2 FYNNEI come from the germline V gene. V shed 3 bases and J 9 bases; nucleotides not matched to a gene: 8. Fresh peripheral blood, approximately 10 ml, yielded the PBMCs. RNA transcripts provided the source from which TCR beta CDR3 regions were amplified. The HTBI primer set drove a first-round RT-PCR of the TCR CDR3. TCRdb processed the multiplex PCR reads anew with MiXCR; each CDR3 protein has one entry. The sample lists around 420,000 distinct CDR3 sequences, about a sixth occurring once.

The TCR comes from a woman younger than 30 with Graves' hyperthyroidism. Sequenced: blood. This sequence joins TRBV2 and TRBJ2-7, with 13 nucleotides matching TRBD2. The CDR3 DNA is TGTGCCAGCAGTGATTTCGGACTAGCGGGAGACGCGCAGTACTTC. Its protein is CASSDFGLAGDAQYF.